Sequencing of this TCR beta chain was carried out in a study of blood T cell repertoires in COVID-19. The repertoire was sequenced with immunoSEQ multiplex PCR; TCRdb's copy has only in-frame clones and lacks some. The sample has about 210,000 clones; 84% are singletons. Germline V lookup: CDR1 MNHNY, CDR2 SVGAGI (reference sequence). The CDR3 is 17 amino acids. The junction had 13 bases not matched to a gene; V was cut back by 5 bases and J by 3 bases. The genes are TRBV6-6 and TRBJ1-3; 7 nucleotides align to TRBD1. Sample: peripheral blood. The sequence derives from a woman aged 50 to 65 with active or convalescent COVID-19. The CDR3 sequence is CASSLQGTAALGNTIYF. DNA of the CDR3: TGTGCCAGCAGTCTCCAAGGGACAGCGGCTCTTGGAAACACCATATATTTT.